Listed below are T cell receptor beta chains from one sample, sequenced in a study of cytomegalovirus exposure and HLA in healthy donors. Repertoires were generated with immunoSEQ multiplex PCR, while TCRdb's copy carries only in-frame clones and drops some. The sample consists of fewer than 95,000 clones, 60% to 80% of them appearing once. The sequencing sample was made of PBMCs. These TCRs come from a woman aged 25 to 39 in good health and CMV-seronegative. The CDR3 runs from the conserved cysteine through the conserved F or W. Each record gives: V gene, D gene, clone size, J gene, CDR3 protein, CDR3 DNA. The D gene is left open where the match is weak. Where a row states a size, it is once, few, many or the class of an expanded clone; other rows omit it.

TRBV23-1	NA	NA	TRBJ2-7	CASSQVPFTGTPLWHF	TGCGCCAGCAGTCAAGTCCCTTTTACCGGGACACCCCTATGGCACTTC
TRBV7-8	TRBD2	few	TRBJ2-7	CASRLAGTYEQYF	TGTGCCAGTCGACTAGCGGGGACCTACGAGCAGTACTTC
TRBV7-9	NA	few	TRBJ2-7	CASSFMGGMGEQYF	TGTGCCAGCAGCTTTATGGGGGGTATGGGTGAGCAGTACTTC
TRBV7-9	TRBD1	NA	TRBJ2-2	CASSLRDSNTGELFF	TGTGCCAGCAGCTTAAGGGACAGTAACACCGGGGAGCTGTTTTTT
TRBV5-1	TRBD2	NA	TRBJ2-7	CASSLGAGGGEQYF	TGCGCCAGCAGCTTGGGTGCGGGAGGGGGCGAGCAGTACTTC
TRBV29-1	NA	NA	TRBJ1-1	CSVHTGLGNTEAFF	TGCAGCGTCCACACAGGGTTAGGAAACACTGAAGCTTTCTTT
TRBV7-2	NA	once	TRBJ2-1	CASSLSAAGQFF	TGTGCCAGCAGCTTATCTGCGGCGGGGCAGTTCTTC
TRBV7-9	NA	NA	TRBJ2-7	CASSLLAGPYEQYF	TGTGCCAGCAGCCTCCTGGCAGGGCCCTACGAGCAGTACTTC
TRBV7-9	NA	NA	TRBJ1-1	CASSPQGEAEAFF	TGTGCCAGCAGTCCGCAGGGTGAGGCTGAAGCTTTCTTT
TRBV5-4	TRBD2	NA	TRBJ2-3	CASSQGLANTDTQYF	TGTGCCAGCAGCCAGGGACTAGCCAACACAGATACGCAGTATTTT
TRBV21-1	NA	NA	TRBJ2-7	CASSKILRPSYEQYF	TGTGCCAGCAGCAAAATCCTCAGGCCCTCCTACGAGCAGTACTTC
TRBV28	NA	NA	TRBJ1-2	CASKQSPAGAGYTF	TGTGCCAGCAAACAGAGTCCGGCAGGGGCTGGCTACACCTTC
TRBV2	NA	NA	TRBJ2-1	CASSADKINEQFF	TGTGCCAGCAGTGCTGACAAAATTAATGAGCAGTTCTTC
TRBV2	TRBD2	NA	TRBJ2-5	CASSVGGGGVQRETQYF	TGTGCCAGCAGTGTGGGCGGGGGAGGGGTACAACGGGAGACCCAGTACTTC
TRBV30	NA	NA	TRBJ2-5	CAWSFLAETQYF	TGTGCCTGGAGTTTTCTAGCCGAGACCCAGTACTTC
TRBV5-1	TRBD1	NA	TRBJ1-2	CASSLGQGYYGYTF	TGCGCCAGCAGCTTGGGACAGGGATACTATGGCTACACCTTC
TRBV9	TRBD1	NA	TRBJ2-5	CASSVTGGQETQYF	TGTGCCAGCAGCGTTACAGGGGGCCAAGAGACCCAGTACTTC
TRBV13	TRBD2	NA	TRBJ2-1	CASSERGGPYNEQFF	TGTGCCAGCAGCGAGCGGGGGGGCCCTTACAATGAGCAGTTCTTC
TRBV5-5	TRBD1	NA	TRBJ2-7	CASRWGQGIPYEQYF	TGTGCCAGCAGGTGGGGACAGGGAATTCCCTACGAGCAGTACTTC
TRBV2	NA	NA	TRBJ1-2	CASSDFRGIYGYTF	TGTGCCAGCAGTGATTTCCGGGGTATCTATGGCTACACCTTC
TRBV9	TRBD2	NA	TRBJ2-2	CASSVALPRGSNTGELFF	TGTGCCAGCAGCGTAGCGTTGCCGCGCGGGAGTAACACCGGGGAGCTGTTTTTT
TRBV27	NA	NA	TRBJ1-5	CASSPGDRLRSNQPQHF	TGTGCCAGCAGTCCAGGGGACCGACTAAGGAGCAATCAGCCCCAGCATTTT
TRBV6-1	NA	NA	TRBJ1-6	CASSDRQGTYNSPLHF	TGTGCCAGCAGTGATCGGCAGGGCACCTATAATTCACCCCTCCACTTT
TRBV6-1	NA	NA	TRBJ2-7	CASSESGTYEQYF	TGTGCCAGCAGTGAGAGCGGAACCTACGAGCAGTACTTC
TRBV6-5	NA	few	TRBJ2-1	CASSSPSYRGEQFF	TGTGCCAGCAGTTCCCCGTCCTATCGCGGTGAGCAGTTCTTC
TRBV11-1	NA	few	TRBJ1-1	CASSGYSVAFF	TGTGCCAGCAGCGGCTACAGTGTAGCTTTCTTT
TRBV5-4	NA	many	TRBJ1-4	CASSFYSEKLFF	TGTGCCAGCAGCTTCTACAGTGAAAAACTGTTTTTT
TRBV14	NA	NA	TRBJ1-2	CASSQAGGGPEDYGYTF	TGTGCCAGCAGCCAAGCGGGGGGAGGGCCTGAGGACTATGGCTACACCTTC
TRBV7-3	TRBD1	NA	TRBJ2-1	CASSSGTAKTHEQFF	TGTGCCAGCAGCTCTGGGACAGCAAAAACCCATGAGCAGTTCTTC
TRBV4-1	NA	NA	TRBJ1-6	CASSQALQGPRSPLHF	TGCGCCAGCAGCCAAGCCCTACAGGGTCCACGGTCACCCCTCCACTTT
TRBV6-5	NA	once	TRBJ2-7	CASSYSGRALATEQYF	TGTGCCAGCAGTTACTCAGGGCGGGCACTTGCGACCGAGCAGTACTTC
TRBV6-4	NA	few	TRBJ1-1	CASKLTENTEAFF	TGTGCCAGCAAGCTGACAGAGAACACTGAAGCTTTCTTT
TRBV6-5	NA	NA	TRBJ2-3	CASRSTTTDTQYF	TGTGCCAGCAGATCAACTACCACAGATACGCAGTATTTT
TRBV27	NA	NA	TRBJ2-7	CASSWVRPERYEQYF	TGTGCCAGCAGTTGGGTGAGGCCCGAGCGATACGAGCAGTACTTC
TRBV7-9	TRBD2	NA	TRBJ2-7	CASEGSGVSYEQYF	TGTGCCAGCGAGGGTAGCGGGGTCTCCTACGAGCAGTACTTC
TRBV5-4	NA	few	TRBJ2-5	CASSLGAQETQYF	TGTGCCAGCAGCTTGGGGGCCCAAGAGACCCAGTACTTC
TRBV30	TRBD1	few	TRBJ2-2	CAWSWPGGNTGELFF	TGTGCCTGGAGTTGGCCAGGGGGGAACACCGGGGAGCTGTTTTTT
TRBV4-3	NA	NA	TRBJ1-2	CASSPRLMRAGYTF	TGCGCCAGCAGCCCAAGATTGATGCGAGCTGGCTACACCTTC
TRBV11-2	NA	NA	TRBJ1-5	CASSLSSGTPVWQPQHF	TGTGCCAGCAGCTTAAGCTCCGGGACACCGGTATGGCAGCCCCAGCATTTT
TRBV5-4	NA	few	TRBJ2-1	CASSLSSEQFF	TGTGCCAGCAGCTTGTCTAGTGAGCAGTTCTTC
TRBV10-3	TRBD1	few	TRBJ1-1	CATGQTFSEAFF	TGTGCCACGGGACAGACTTTCTCTGAAGCTTTCTTT
TRBV4-1	TRBD2	NA	TRBJ2-1	CASSQVTGRGYNEQLF	TGCGCCAGCAGCCAAGTCACCGGGAGGGGGTACAATGAGCAGCTCTTC
TRBV5-5	NA	NA	TRBJ2-7	CASSVTGGLSYEQYF	TGTGCCAGCAGCGTAACAGGGGGACTATCCTACGAGCAGTACTTC
TRBV5-1	TRBD1	NA	TRBJ1-6	CASSLWIQGSGGGNSPLHF	TGCGCCAGCAGCTTGTGGATACAGGGGTCAGGTGGGGGAAATTCACCCCTCCACTTT
TRBV5-1	TRBD2	NA	TRBJ2-5	CASSEGLTGETQYF	TGCGCCAGCAGCGAGGGACTAACTGGAGAGACCCAGTACTTC
TRBV7-2	NA	NA	TRBJ1-5	CASSLEDSSNQPQHF	TGTGCCAGCAGCTTAGAGGACTCCAGTAATCAGCCCCAGCATTTT
TRBV15	NA	few	TRBJ1-3	CATSRRLQGFGNTIYF	TGTGCCACCAGCAGGCGCCTACAGGGTTTTGGAAACACCATATATTTT
TRBV9	NA	NA	TRBJ1-1	CASSVGSAEAFF	TGTGCCAGCAGCGTAGGCTCCGCCGAGGCTTTCTTT
TRBV30	NA	NA	TRBJ1-2	CAWGSQYTF	TGTGCCTGGGGCTCCCAATACACCTTC
TRBV28	NA	NA	TRBJ2-1	CASSFPGIPNEQFF	TGTGCCAGCAGTTTTCCAGGGATTCCGAATGAGCAGTTCTTC
TRBV6-5	NA	NA	TRBJ1-4	CASSYEGTNEKLFF	TGTGCCAGCAGTTACGAGGGAACTAATGAAAAACTGTTTTTT
TRBV2	NA	NA	TRBJ2-1	CASSVGFSYNEQFF	TGTGCCAGCAGTGTCGGGTTCTCCTACAATGAGCAGTTCTTC
TRBV30	NA	NA	TRBJ2-4	CAWGPGAAKNIQYF	TGTGCCTGGGGACCTGGGGCGGCCAAAAACATTCAGTACTTC
TRBV28	NA	NA	TRBJ2-7	CASSFQERLVYEQYF	TGTGCCAGCAGTTTCCAAGAACGGTTAGTCTACGAGCAGTACTTC
TRBV7-9	TRBD1	few	TRBJ2-3	CASSTRDSRDSPDTQYF	TGTGCCAGCAGCACACGGGACAGTCGAGATAGCCCAGATACGCAGTATTTT